The rows below give T cell receptor beta chains drawn from one sample of a study of OX40 agonist ivuxolimab in advanced cancers. Assay: immunoSEQ multiplex PCR; the TCRdb copy retains only in-frame clones and omits some. The sample has 81,000 or so clones; just over 90% are singletons. Sample: CD4+ or CD8+ T cells sorted from blood, taken in a trial of the OX40 agonist ivuxolimab. These receptors came from an adult with an advanced solid tumor such as melanoma, head and neck, liver or kidney cancer. Both conserved end residues are part of each CDR3. A D gene is named only where the DNA matches it firmly. A row's size may be missing; if present it is once, few, many or a size class.

D: TRBD2
length: 14
size: NA
J: TRBJ2-2
V: TRBV6-5
CDR3: CATREGTNTGELFF
DNA: TGTGCCACGCGGGAGGGAACGAACACCGGGGAGCTGTTTTTT

D: NA
length: 14
size: NA
J: TRBJ2-2
V: TRBV2
CDR3: CASREQGPTGELFF
DNA: TGTGCCAGCCGGGAACAGGGACCCACCGGGGAGCTGTTTTTT

D: NA
length: 17
size: once
J: TRBJ1-2
V: TRBV4-3
CDR3: CASSQDRARGPNYGYTF
DNA: TGCGCCAGCAGCCAAGATAGGGCGAGGGGCCCTAACTATGGCTACACCTTC

D: TRBD1
length: 15
size: NA
J: TRBJ2-1
V: TRBV6-5
CDR3: CASSNTGTGGNEQFF
DNA: TGTGCCAGCAGTAACACCGGGACAGGCGGCAATGAGCAGTTCTTC

D: TRBD2
length: 15
size: NA
J: TRBJ2-7
V: TRBV27
CDR3: CASSLPTSGVSEQYF
DNA: TGTGCCAGCAGTTTGCCGACTAGCGGGGTATCTGAGCAGTACTTC

D: TRBD1
length: 14
size: NA
J: TRBJ2-7
V: TRBV27
CDR3: CASKTGRGPYEQYF
DNA: TGTGCCAGCAAAACGGGTAGGGGGCCCTACGAGCAGTACTTC

D: NA
length: 15
size: NA
J: TRBJ1-2
V: TRBV27
CDR3: CASSLRGDWDYGYTF
DNA: TGTGCCAGCAGTTTGCGCGGGGATTGGGACTATGGCTACACCTTC

D: TRBD1
length: 14
size: NA
J: TRBJ1-1
V: TRBV7-9
CDR3: CASSQQGARTEAFF
DNA: TGTGCCAGTAGTCAACAGGGGGCGCGAACTGAAGCTTTCTTT

D: TRBD2
length: 14
size: NA
J: TRBJ2-1
V: TRBV19
CDR3: CASQLAGGLDEQFF
DNA: TGTGCCAGCCAACTAGCGGGAGGGCTCGATGAGCAGTTCTTC

D: TRBD2
length: 15
size: NA
J: TRBJ2-7
V: TRBV7-2
CDR3: CASSPRTSGSYEQYF
DNA: TGTGCCAGCAGCCCCAGGACTAGCGGCTCCTACGAGCAGTACTTC

D: NA
length: 14
size: NA
J: TRBJ2-1
V: TRBV5-1
CDR3: CAGLRSPSYNEQFF
DNA: TGCGCCGGGCTCAGGAGCCCGTCCTACAATGAGCAGTTCTTC

D: NA
length: 16
size: NA
J: TRBJ2-7
V: TRBV4-3
CDR3: CASSQDEGTGAYEQYF
DNA: TGCGCCAGCAGCCAAGATGAGGGGACGGGAGCCTACGAGCAGTACTTC

D: NA
length: 15
size: NA
J: TRBJ1-5
V: TRBV6-1
CDR3: CASVRTSYSNQPQHF
DNA: TGTGCCTCCGTAAGGACATCTTATAGCAATCAGCCCCAGCATTTT

D: NA
length: 14
size: NA
J: TRBJ1-1
V: TRBV7-8
CDR3: CASSLLGGGTEAFF
DNA: TGTGCCAGCAGCTTACTGGGGGGAGGTACTGAAGCTTTCTTT